The text below deals with one TCR beta chain. Its antigen remains unknown. Repertoires were generated with immunoSEQ multiplex PCR, while TCRdb's copy carries only in-frame clones and drops some. The sample holds 21,000 or so clones, about 80% seen once. The entry originates in a study of tumor-infiltrating lymphocytes in localized non-small cell lung cancer. General observations from the study: Higher tumor T cell infiltration than in uninvolved lung was supported by TCRbeta sequencing.

CDR3 length: 17 amino acids. Germline V lookup: CDR1 LGHNA, CDR2 YSLEER. With 1 base clipped from V and 3 bases from J, the junction kept 5 bases outside the gene matches. The chain employs TRBV4-3 and TRBJ2-1; 11 bases line up with TRBD2. This TCR was recovered from a human donor with non-small cell lung cancer. Material for sequencing was lung tumor tissue. CDR3 sequence (DNA): TGCGCCAGCAGCCAAGTACCCCTAGCGGGAGGCTACAATGAGCAGTTCTTC. As protein: CASSQVPLAGGYNEQFF.